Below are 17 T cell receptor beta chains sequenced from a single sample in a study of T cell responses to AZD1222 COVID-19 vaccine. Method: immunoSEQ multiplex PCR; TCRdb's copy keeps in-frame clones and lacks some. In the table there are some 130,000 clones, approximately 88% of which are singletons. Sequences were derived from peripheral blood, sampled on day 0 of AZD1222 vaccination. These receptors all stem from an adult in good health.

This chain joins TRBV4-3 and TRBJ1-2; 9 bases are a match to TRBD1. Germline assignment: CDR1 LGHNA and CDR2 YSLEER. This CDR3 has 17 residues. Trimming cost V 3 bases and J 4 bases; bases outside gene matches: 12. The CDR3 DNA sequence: TGCGCCAGCAGCCAGGGGGACAGGGAGAACGCCGGCTATGGCTACACCTTC. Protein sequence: CASSQGDRENAGYGYTF.

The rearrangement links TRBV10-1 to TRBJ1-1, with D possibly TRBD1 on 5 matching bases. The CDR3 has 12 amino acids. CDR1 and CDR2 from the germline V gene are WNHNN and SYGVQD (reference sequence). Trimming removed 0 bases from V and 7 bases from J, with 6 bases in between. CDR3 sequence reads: CASSESQGEAFF. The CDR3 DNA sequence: TGCGCCAGCAGTGAGTCCCAGGGTGAAGCTTTCTTT.

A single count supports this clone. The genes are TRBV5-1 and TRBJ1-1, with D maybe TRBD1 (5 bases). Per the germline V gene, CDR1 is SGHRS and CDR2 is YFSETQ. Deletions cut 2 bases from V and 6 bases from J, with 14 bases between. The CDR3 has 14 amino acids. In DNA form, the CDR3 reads TGCGCCAGCAGCTTACAGGCCCCGAGGGCTGAAGCTTTCTTT. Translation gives CASSLQAPRAEAFF.

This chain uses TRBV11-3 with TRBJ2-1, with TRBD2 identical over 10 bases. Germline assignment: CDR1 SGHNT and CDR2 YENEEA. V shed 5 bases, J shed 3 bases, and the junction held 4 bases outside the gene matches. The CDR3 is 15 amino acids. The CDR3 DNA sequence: TGTGCCAGCAGCCACGGACTAGCGGACTACAATGAGCAGTTCTTC. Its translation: CASSHGLADYNEQFF.

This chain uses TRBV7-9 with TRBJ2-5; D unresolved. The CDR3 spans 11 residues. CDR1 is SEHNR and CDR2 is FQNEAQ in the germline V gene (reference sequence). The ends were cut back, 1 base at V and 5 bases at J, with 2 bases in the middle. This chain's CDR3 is CASSLVETQYF. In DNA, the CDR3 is TGTGCCAGCAGCTTAGTGGAGACCCAGTACTTC. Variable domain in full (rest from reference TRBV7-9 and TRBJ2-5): DTGVSQNPRHKITKRGQNVTFRCDPISEHNRLYWYRQTLGQGPEFLTYFQNEAQLEKSRLLSDRFSAERPKGSFSTLEIQRTEQGDSAMYLCASSLVETQYFGPGTRLLVL.

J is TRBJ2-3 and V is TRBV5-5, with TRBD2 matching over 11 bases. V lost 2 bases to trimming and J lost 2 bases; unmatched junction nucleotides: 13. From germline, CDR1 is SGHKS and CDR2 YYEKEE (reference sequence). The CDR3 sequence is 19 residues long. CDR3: CASSLAHGSGGANTDTQYF. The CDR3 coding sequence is TGTGCCAGCAGCTTAGCCCACGGTAGCGGGGGGGCAAACACAGATACGCAGTATTTT.

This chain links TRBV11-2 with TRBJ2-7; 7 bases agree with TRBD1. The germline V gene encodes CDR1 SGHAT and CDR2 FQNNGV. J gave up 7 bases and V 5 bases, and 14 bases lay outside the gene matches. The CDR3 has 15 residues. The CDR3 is CASSRPTGPIYEQYF. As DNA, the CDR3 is TGTGCCAGCAGCCGTCCGACAGGGCCTATCTATGAGCAGTACTTC.

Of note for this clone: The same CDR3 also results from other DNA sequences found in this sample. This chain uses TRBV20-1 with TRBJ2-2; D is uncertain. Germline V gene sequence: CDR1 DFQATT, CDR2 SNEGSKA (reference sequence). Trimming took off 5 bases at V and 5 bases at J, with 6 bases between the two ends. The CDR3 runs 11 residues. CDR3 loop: CSAGRTGELFF. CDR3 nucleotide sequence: TGCAGTGCTGGGCGGACCGGGGAGCTGTTTTTT.

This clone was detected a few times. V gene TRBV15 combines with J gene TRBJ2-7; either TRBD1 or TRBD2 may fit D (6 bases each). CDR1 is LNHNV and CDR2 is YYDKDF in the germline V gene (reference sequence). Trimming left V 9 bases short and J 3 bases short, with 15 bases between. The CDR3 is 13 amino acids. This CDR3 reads CATSGAGNYEQYF. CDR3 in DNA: TGTGCCACGTCGGGGGCGGGGAACTACGAGCAGTACTTC. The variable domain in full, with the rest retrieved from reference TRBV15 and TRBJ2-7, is DAMVIQNPRYQVTQFGKPVTLSCSQTLNHNVMYWYQQKSSQAPKLLFHYYDKDFNNEADTPDNFQSRRPNTSFCFLDIRSPGLGDTAMYLCATSGAGNYEQYFGPGTRLTVT.

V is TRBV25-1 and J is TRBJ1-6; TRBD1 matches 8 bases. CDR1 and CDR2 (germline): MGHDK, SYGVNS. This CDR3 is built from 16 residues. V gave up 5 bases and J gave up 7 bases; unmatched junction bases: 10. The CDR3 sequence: CASSHQGQARNSPLHF. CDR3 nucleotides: TGTGCCAGCAGTCACCAGGGACAGGCAAGGAATTCACCCCTCCACTTT.

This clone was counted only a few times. As DNA, the CDR3 is TGTGCCAGCAGCCTAATCCCGGGACGGGGGAGCTCTGGAAACACCATATATTTT. The encoded protein is CASSLIPGRGSSGNTIYF. The V call is TRBV5-6, the J call TRBJ1-3; a weak D match, TRBD1 (5 bases). CDR3 length: 18 residues. Germline CDR1 is SGHDT and CDR2 is YYEEEE. Trimming removed 4 bases from V and 0 bases from J, with 20 bases in between.

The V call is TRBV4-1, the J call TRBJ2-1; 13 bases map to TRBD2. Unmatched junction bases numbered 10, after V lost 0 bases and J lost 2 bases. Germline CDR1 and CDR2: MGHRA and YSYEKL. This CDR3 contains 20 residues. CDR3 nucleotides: TGCGCCAGCAGCCAAGATGCACTAGCGGGAGGGCTTGGTGCCTACAATGAGCAGTTCTTC. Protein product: CASSQDALAGGLGAYNEQFF.

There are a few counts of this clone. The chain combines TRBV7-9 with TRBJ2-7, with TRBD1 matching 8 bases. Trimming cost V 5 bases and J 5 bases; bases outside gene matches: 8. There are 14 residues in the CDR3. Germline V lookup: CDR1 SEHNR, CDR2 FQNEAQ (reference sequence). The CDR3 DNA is TGTGCCAGCAGCCCCCGGACAGGGTTAAACGAGCAGTACTTC. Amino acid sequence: CASSPRTGLNEQYF.

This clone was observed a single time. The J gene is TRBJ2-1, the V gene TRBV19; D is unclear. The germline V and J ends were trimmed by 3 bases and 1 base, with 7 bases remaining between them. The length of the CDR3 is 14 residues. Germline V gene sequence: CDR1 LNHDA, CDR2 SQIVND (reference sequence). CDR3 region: CASSMAGSYNEQFF. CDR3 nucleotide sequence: TGTGCCAGTAGTATGGCCGGGTCCTACAATGAGCAGTTCTTC.

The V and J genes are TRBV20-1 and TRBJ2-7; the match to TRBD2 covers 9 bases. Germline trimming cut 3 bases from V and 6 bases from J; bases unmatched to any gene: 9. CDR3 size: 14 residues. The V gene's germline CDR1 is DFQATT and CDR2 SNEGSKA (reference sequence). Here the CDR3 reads CSASLTSGLFEQYF. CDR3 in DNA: TGCAGTGCTAGTCTGACTAGCGGCCTCTTCGAGCAGTACTTC.

The CDR3 here is CAINDGMNNEQFF. CDR3 sequence (DNA): TGTGCCATCAATGACGGGATGAACAATGAGCAGTTCTTC. The chain combines TRBV10-3 with TRBJ2-1, with a tentative D call TRBD2 (5 bases). The CDR3 extends over 13 amino acids. V was shortened by 7 bases and J by 5 bases, with 12 bases between the two germline ends. Per germline, CDR1 ENHRY and CDR2 SYGVKD.

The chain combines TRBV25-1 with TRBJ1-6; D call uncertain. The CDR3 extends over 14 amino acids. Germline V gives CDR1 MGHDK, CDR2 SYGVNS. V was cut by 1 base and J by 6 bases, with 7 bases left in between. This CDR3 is CASSEFTGNSPLHF. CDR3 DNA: TGTGCCAGCAGTGAATTTACGGGTAATTCACCCCTCCACTTT.